This TCR beta chain was observed in a study of T-cell memory formation after mild COVID-19 (dated by TCRdb to about 2021). Regarding the study in general: TCR sequence clusters from the two donors were largely donor specific. In two donors, T-cell clones that expanded and contracted after mild COVID-19 were tracked by sequencing TCRalpha and TCRbeta repertoires over time. Two young, previously healthy adult volunteers made up the cohort, one male and one female.

Overall study outcomes, separate from this receptor: Some responding clones were found in pre-infection memory, which suggests that pre-existing cross-reactive memory T cells took part in the SARS-CoV-2 response. Clones that contracted from day 15 to 85 showed balanced CD4/CD8 phenotypes, whereas a second wave of clones that expanded from day 15 to 37 leaned towards CD4+. Whether the second-wave clones peaking on day 37 were SARS-CoV-2 specific was not confirmed. Only a couple of mild cases were covered by the study, and larger cohorts that include severe cases with pre-infection samples were considered necessary. Contracting CD4+ clones were found mainly in CM and EM memory subsets, while CD8+ clones were enriched in EMRA.

Ficoll-Paque density gradient centrifugation was the method used to isolate PBMCs. Sequencing was performed on an Illumina NovaSeq 6000. cDNA libraries for TCRalpha and TCRbeta were prepared by 5'RACE using constant-segment primers, with sample barcodes and unique molecular identifiers added. Trizol reagent was used to extract RNA from every sample. Amplification of the libraries took two PCR steps, and the second step added a second sample barcode plus Illumina TruSeq adapters. Sequencing of the libraries was done on an Illumina NovaSeq, producing 2 x 150 bp paired-end reads. On the authors' methods: With migec v1.2.7, reads were demultiplexed and then collapsed into UMI-guided consensus sequences. With mixcr v2.1.11, UMI consensuses were aligned to TRA and TRB V and J templates and assembled into clonotypes. Expanded or contracted clonotypes were those called significant by both edgeR and NoisET, with noise models trained on biological replicates. For edgeR calls, the cutoffs were a false discovery rate-adjusted p below 0.01 and a log2 fold-change threshold of 1. PCA with hierarchical clustering of max-normalized trajectories of the 1000 most abundant clonotypes was used as exploratory dynamics analysis. Separately sequenced CD4+ and CD8+ repertoires were used to assign the CD4 or CD8 phenotype of responding clones. TCRdb reprocessing: public reads trimmed at Q25 with fastp, clones called with MiXCR, in-frame beta chains kept. Records with the same CDR3 protein are collapsed into one entry carrying the most frequent genes and DNA. Here the V and J calls rest on TCRdb's processing, not on the authors' analysis. In this sample the table shows around 340,000 distinct CDR3 sequences, roughly an eighth of which occur a single time. Roughly a fifth of the sample comes from the top ten.

Comments on this clonotype: What this receptor recognizes is not known. The sample holds no much larger clone one base away, and base qualities are not on file.

The CDR3 runs 14 amino acids, cysteine and phenylalanine included. Left in the record is the CDR3 DNA by itself, 42 bases read in frame from the first base. After removal of 0 bases from V and 12 bases from J, the junction retains 6 bases not matched to a gene. Looking up the germline V gene (reference sequence) yields CDR1 SGHNT and CDR2 YYREEE. This receptor was taken from a man aged 18 to 30 who had mild COVID-19 (a few samples of this study predate the infection). The sample titles of this study are shuffled in the database, so cell type and time point are left out; the donor was told from shared clones. The sequencing sample was made of PBMCs or a T cell subset sorted from them (not recorded which). The rearranged chain carries TRBV5-4 and TRBJ1-6, and TRBD1 matches 7 of the central bases. The CDR3 protein: CASSLVSGGGPLHF. The DNA is as follows: TGTGCCAGCAGCTTGGTCTCAGGGGGGGGACCCCTCCACTTT.